The present T cell receptor (beta chain) was sequenced within a study of radiation and T cells in renal cell carcinoma. Germline V gene lookup returns CDR1 SGHVS and CDR2 FQNEAQ. This CDR3 comprises 15 residues. Trimming left V 1 base short and J 8 bases short, with 12 bases between. The time point was: blood 4 weeks post-SBRT, at nephrectomy. Treatment reported: 15 Gy SBRT to primary tumor, nephrectomy 4 weeks later. Nephrectomy followed 15 Gy stereotactic body radiation by 4 weeks. This renal cell carcinoma was of the clear cell type. Sequenced by immunoSEQ multiplex PCR; TCRdb stores in-frame clones only, minus some. The sample holds 75,000 to 90,000 clones, 80% to 90% seen once.

The clonotype comes from a woman aged 70-85 years with renal cell carcinoma. The sample in question was blood, obtained from a patient whose treatment included radiotherapy and nephrectomy. This chain joins TRBV7-8 and TRBJ1-6; a weak D match, TRBD1 (5 bases). The chain's CDR3 is CASSLVGQGDSPLHF. CDR3 nucleotide sequence: TGTGCCAGCAGCTTAGTGGGTCAGGGAGATTCACCCCTCCACTTT.